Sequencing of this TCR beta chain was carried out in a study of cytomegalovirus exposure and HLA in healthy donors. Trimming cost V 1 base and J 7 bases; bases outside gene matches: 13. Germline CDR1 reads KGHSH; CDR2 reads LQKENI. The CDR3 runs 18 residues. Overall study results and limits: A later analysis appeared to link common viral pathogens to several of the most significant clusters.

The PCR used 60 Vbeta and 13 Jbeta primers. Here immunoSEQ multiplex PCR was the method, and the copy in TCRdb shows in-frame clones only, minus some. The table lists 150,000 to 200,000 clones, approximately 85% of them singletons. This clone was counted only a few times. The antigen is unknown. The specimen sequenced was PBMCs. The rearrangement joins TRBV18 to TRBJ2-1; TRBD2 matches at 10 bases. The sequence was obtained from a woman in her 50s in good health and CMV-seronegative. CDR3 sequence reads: CASSPLSAGGPLRNEQFF. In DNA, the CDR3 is TGTGCCAGCTCACCACTTTCAGCGGGAGGGCCCCTTCGTAATGAGCAGTTCTTC.